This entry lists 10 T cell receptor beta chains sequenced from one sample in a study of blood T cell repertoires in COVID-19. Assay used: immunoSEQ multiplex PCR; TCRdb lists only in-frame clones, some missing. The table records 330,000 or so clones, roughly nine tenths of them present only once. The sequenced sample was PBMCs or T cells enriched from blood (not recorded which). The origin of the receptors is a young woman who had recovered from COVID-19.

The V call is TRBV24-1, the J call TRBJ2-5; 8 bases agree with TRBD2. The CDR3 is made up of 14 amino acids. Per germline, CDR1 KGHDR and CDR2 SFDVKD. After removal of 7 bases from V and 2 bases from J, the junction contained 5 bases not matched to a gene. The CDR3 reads CATRSGGPQETQYF. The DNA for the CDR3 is TGTGCCACCAGGAGCGGGGGTCCACAAGAGACCCAGTACTTC.

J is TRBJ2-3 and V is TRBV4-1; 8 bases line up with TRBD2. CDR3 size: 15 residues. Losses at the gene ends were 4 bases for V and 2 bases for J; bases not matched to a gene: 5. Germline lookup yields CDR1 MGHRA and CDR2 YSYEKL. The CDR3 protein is CASSLTSGDTDTQYF. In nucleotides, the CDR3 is TGCGCCAGCAGCCTAACTAGCGGCGACACAGATACGCAGTATTTT.

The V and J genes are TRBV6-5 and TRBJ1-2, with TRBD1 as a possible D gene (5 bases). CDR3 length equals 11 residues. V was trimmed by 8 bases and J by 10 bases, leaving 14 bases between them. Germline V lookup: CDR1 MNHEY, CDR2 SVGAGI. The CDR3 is CASSKGHLYTF. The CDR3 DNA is TGTGCCAGCTCCAAGGGGCATCTCTACACCTTC.

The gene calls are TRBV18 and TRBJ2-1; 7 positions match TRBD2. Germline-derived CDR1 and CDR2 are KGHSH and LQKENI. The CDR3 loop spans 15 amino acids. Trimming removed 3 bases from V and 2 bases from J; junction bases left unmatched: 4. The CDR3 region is CASSPPSGAYNEQFF. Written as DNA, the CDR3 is TGTGCCAGCTCACCCCCTAGCGGAGCCTACAATGAGCAGTTCTTC.

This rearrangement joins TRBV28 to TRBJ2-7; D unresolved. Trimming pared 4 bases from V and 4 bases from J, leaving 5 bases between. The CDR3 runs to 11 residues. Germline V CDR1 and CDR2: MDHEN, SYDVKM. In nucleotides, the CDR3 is TGTGCCAGCAGTTCAATTTACGAGCAGTACTTC. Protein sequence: CASSSIYEQYF. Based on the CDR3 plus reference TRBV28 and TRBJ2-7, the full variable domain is DVKVTQSSRYLVKRTGEKVFLECVQDMDHENMFWYRQDPGLGLRLIYFSYDVKMKEKGDIPEGYSVSREKKERFSLILESASTNQTSMYLCASSSIYEQYFGPGTRLTVT.

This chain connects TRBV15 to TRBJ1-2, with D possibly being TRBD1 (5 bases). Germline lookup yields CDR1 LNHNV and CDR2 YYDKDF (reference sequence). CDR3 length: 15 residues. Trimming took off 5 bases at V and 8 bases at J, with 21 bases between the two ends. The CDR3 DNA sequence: TGTGCCACCAGCCTATTTTCCGGCAGGGAAGAGGGCTACACCTTC. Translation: CATSLFSGREEGYTF.

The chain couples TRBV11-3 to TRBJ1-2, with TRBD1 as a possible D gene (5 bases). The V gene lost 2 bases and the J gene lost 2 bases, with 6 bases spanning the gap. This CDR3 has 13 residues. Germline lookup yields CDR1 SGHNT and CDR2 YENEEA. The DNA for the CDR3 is TGTGCCAGCAGCTTACGGGGGAACTATGGCTACACCTTC. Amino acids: CASSLRGNYGYTF.

This CDR3 is CASSIDLISGSYEQYF. CDR3 sequence (DNA): TGTGCCAGTAGTATAGACTTAATTAGCGGAAGCTACGAGCAGTACTTC. This chain uses TRBV19 with TRBJ2-7; maybe TRBD2 (6 bases). CDR1 is LNHDA and CDR2 is SQIVND in the germline V gene (reference sequence). Trimming shortened V by 0 bases and J by 3 bases, and 15 bases separated the two germline ends. The CDR3 runs 16 residues.

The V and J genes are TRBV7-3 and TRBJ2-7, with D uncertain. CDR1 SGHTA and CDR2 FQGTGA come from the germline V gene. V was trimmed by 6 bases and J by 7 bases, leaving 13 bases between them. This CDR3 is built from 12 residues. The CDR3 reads CASSRKDGEQYF. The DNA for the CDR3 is TGTGCCAGCAGTCGGAAAGACGGGGAGCAGTACTTC.

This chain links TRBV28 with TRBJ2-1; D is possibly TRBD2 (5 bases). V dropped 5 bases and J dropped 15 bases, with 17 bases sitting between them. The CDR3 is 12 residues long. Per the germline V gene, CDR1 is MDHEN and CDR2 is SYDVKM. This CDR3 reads CASSPPRRLRFF. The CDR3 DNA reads TGTGCCAGCAGTCCACCGAGGAGGCTACGGTTCTTC.